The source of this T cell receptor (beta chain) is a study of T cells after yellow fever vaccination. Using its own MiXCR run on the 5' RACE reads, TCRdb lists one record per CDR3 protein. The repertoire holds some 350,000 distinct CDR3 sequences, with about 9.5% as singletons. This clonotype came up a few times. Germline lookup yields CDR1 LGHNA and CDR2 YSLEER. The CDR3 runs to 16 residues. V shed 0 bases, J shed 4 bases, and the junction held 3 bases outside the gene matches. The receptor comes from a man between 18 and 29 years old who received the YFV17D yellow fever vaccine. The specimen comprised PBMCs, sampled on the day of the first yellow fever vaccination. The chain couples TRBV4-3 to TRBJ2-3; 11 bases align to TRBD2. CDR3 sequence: CASSQDASGGSDTQYF. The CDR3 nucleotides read TGCGCCAGCAGCCAAGACGCTAGCGGGGGGTCAGATACGCAGTATTTT.